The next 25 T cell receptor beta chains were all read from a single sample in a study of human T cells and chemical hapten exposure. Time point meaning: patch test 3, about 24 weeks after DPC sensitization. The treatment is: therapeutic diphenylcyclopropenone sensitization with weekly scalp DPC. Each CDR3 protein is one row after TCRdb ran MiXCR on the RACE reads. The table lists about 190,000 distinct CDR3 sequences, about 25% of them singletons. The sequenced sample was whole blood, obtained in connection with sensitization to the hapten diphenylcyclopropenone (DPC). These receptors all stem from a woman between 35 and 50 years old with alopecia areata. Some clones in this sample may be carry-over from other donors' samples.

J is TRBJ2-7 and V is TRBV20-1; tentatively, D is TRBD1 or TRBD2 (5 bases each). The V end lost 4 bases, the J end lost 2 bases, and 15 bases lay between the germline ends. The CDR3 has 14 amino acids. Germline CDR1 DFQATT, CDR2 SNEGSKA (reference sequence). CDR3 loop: CSATGTENTYEQYF. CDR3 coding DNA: TGCAGTGCTACCGGGACGGAAAACACCTACGAGCAGTACTTC.

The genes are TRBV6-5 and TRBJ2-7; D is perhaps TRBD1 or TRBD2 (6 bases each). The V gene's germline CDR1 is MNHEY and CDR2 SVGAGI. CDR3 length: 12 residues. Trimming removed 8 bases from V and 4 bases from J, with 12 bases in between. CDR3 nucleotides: TGTGCCAGCTCGGAGGGGGAGTACGAGCAGTACTTC. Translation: CASSEGEYEQYF.

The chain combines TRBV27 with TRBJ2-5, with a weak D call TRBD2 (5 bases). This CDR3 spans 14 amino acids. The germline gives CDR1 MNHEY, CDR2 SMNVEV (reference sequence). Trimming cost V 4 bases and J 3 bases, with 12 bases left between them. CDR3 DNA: TGTGCCAGCAGTTCGTACGGACTGGAAGAGACCCAGTACTTC. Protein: CASSSYGLEETQYF.

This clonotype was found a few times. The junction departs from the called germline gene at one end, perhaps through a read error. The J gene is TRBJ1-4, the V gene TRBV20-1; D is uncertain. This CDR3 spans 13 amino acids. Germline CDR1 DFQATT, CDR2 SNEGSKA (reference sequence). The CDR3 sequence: CSARDQTKEKLFF. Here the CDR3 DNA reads TGCAGTGCTAGAGATCAGACTAAAGAAAAACTGTTTTTT.

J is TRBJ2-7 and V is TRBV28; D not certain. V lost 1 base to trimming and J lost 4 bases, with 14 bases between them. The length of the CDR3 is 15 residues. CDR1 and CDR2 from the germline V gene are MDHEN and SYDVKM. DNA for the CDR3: TGTGCCAGCAGTTTATCATCCCTGGGGAAATACGAGCAGTACTTC. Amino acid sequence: CASSLSSLGKYEQYF.

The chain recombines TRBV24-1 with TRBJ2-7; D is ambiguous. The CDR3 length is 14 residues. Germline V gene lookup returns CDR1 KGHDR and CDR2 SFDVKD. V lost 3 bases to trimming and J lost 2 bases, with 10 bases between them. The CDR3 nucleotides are TGTGCCACCAGTGATGTTAACAGACCCTACGAGCAGTACTTC. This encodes CATSDVNRPYEQYF.

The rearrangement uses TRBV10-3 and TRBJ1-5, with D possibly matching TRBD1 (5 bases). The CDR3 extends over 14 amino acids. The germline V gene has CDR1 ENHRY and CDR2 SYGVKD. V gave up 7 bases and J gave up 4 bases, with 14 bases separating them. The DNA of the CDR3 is TGTGCCATCACCTCCGGGACCGAGAATCAGCCCCAGCATTTT. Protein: CAITSGTENQPQHF.

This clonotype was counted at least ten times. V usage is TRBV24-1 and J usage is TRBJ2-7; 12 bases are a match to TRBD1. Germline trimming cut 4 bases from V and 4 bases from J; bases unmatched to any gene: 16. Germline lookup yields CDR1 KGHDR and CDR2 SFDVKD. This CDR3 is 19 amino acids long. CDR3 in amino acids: CATSDFRDRGPRLVYEQYF. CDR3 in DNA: TGTGCCACCAGTGACTTCCGGGACAGGGGGCCCCGATTAGTTTACGAGCAGTACTTC.

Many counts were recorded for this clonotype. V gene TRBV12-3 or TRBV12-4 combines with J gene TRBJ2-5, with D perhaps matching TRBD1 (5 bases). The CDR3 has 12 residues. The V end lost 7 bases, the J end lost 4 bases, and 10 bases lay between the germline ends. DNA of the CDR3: TGTGCCAGCAATCGTCAGGGAGAGACCCAGTACTTC. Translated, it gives CASNRQGETQYF.

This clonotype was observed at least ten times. The CDR3 sequence is CASSSAGSPEETQYF. The CDR3 nucleotides read TGTGCCAGCAGCTCTGCAGGGTCCCCAGAAGAGACCCAGTACTTC. This rearrangement joins TRBV7-3 to TRBJ2-5, with D perhaps matching TRBD1 (5 bases). This CDR3 spans 15 amino acids. CDR1 SGHTA and CDR2 FQGTGA come from the germline V gene. Trimming pared 4 bases from V and 3 bases from J, leaving 15 bases between.

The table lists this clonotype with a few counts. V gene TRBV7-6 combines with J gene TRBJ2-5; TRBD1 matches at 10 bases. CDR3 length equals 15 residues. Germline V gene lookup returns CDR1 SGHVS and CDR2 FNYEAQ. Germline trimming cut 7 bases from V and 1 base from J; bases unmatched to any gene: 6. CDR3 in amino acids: CASIPTGGPQETQYF. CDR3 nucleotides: TGTGCCAGCATCCCGACAGGGGGCCCCCAAGAGACCCAGTACTTC.

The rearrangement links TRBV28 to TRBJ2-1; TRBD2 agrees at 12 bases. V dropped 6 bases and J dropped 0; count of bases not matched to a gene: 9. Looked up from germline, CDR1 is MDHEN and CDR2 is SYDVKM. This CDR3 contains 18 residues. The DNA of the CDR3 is TGTGCCAGCAGCCCTGGGCTAGCGGGGGGGAGCTCCTACAATGAGCAGTTCTTC. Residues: CASSPGLAGGSSYNEQFF.

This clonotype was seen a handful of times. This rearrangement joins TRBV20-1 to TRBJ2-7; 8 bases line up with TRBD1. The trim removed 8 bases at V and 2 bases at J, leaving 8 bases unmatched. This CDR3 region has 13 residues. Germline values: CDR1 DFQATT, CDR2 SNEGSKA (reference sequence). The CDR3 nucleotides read TGCAGTATAAAACCGGGACAGGCCTACGAGCAGTACTTC. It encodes CSIKPGQAYEQYF.

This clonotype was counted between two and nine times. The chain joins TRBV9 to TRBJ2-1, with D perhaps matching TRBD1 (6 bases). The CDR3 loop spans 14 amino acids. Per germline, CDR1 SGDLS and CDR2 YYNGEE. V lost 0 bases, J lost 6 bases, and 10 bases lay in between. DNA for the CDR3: TGTGCCAGCAGCGTAGGGACAGCGCCCAATGAGCAGTTCTTC. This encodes CASSVGTAPNEQFF.

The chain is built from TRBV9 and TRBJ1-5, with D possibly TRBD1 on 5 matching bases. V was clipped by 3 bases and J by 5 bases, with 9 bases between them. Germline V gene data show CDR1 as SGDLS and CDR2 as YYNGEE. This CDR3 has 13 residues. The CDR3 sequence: CASSGGRDQPQHF. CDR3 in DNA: TGTGCCAGCAGCGGGGGCAGGGATCAGCCCCAGCATTTT.

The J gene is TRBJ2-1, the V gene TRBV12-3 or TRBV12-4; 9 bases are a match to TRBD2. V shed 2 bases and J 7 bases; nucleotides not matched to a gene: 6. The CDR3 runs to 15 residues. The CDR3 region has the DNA TGTGCCAGCAGTTTAATTGGCGGGAGGGCAAATGAGCAGTTCTTC. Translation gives CASSLIGGRANEQFF.

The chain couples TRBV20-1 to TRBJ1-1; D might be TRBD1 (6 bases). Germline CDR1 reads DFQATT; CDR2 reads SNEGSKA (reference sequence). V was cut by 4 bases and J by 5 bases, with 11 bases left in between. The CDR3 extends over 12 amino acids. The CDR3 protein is CSAKPGATEAFF. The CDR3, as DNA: TGCAGTGCTAAGCCGGGGGCAACTGAAGCTTTCTTT.

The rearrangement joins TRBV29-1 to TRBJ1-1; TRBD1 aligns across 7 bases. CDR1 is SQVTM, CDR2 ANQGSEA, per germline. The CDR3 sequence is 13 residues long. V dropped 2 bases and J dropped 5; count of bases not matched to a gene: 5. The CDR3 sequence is CSVENTGDTEAFF. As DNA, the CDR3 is TGCAGCGTTGAAAATACAGGGGATACTGAAGCTTTCTTT.

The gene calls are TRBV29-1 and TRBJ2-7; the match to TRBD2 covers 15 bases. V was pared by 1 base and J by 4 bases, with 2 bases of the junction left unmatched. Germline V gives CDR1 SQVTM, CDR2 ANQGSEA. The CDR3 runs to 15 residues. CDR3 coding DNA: TGCAGCGTTGAAGGGACTAGCGGGAGGGCATACGAGCAGTACTTC. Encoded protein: CSVEGTSGRAYEQYF.

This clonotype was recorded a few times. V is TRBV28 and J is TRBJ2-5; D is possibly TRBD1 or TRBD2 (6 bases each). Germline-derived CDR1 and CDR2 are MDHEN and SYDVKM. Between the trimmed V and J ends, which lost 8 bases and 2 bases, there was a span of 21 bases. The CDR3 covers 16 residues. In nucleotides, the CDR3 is TGTGCCAGCCGTGCTTATCGTGGGGGGCAGCAAGAGACCCAGTACTTC. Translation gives CASRAYRGGQQETQYF.

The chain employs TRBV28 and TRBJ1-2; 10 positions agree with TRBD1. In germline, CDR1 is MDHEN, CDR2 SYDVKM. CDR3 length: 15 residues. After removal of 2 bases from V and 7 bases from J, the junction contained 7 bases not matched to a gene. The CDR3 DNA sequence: TGTGCCAGCAGTTTAGTAGGGACAGGGGCTGGTGGCTACACCTTC. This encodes CASSLVGTGAGGYTF.

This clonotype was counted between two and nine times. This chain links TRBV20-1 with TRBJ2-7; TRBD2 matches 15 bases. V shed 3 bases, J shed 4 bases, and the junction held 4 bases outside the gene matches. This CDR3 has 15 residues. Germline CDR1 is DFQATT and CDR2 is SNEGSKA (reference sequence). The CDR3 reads CSARSGTSGRYEQYF. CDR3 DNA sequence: TGCAGTGCTAGGTCCGGGACTAGCGGGAGGTACGAGCAGTACTTC.

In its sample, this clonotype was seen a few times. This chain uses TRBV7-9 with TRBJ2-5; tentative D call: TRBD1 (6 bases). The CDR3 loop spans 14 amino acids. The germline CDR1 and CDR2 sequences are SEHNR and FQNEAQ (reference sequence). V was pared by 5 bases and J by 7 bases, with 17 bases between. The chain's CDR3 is CASSQGRETGTQYF. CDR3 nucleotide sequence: TGTGCCAGCAGCCAGGGTAGAGAGACAGGGACCCAGTACTTC.

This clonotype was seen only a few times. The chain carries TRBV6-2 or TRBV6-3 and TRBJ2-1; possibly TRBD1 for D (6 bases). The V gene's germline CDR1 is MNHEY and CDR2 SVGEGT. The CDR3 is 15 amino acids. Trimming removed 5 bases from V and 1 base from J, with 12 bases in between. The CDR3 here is CASSHDRLSYNEQFF. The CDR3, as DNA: TGTGCCAGCAGTCATGACAGGTTATCCTACAATGAGCAGTTCTTC.

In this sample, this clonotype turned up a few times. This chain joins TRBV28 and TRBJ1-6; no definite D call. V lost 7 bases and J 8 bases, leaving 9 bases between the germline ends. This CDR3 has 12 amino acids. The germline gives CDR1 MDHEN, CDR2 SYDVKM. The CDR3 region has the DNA TGTGCCAGCACCTATCTGGATTCACCCCTCCACTTT. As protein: CASTYLDSPLHF.